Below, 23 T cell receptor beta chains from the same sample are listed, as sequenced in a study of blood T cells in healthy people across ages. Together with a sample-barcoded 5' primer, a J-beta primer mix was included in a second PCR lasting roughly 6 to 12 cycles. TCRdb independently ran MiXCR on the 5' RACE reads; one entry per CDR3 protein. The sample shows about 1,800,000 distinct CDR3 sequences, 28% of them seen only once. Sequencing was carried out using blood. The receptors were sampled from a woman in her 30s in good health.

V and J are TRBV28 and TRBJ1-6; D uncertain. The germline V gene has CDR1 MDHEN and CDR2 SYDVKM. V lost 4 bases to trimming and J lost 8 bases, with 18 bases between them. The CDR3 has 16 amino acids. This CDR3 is CASSSQDRLLHSPLHF. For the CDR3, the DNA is TGTGCCAGCAGTTCTCAGGACCGACTTTTGCATTCACCCCTCCACTTT.

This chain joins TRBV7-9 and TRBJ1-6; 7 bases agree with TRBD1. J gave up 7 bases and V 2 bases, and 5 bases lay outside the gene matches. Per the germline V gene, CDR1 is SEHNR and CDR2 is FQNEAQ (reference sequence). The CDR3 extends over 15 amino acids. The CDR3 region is CASSLRQGKNSPLHF. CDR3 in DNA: TGTGCCAGCAGCTTACGACAGGGAAAGAATTCACCCCTCCACTTT. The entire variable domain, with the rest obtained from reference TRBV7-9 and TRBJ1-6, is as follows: DTGVSQNPRHKITKRGQNVTFRCDPISEHNRLYWYRQTLGQGPEFLTYFQNEAQLEKSRLLSDRFSAERPKGSFSTLEIQRTEQGDSAMYLCASSLRQGKNSPLHFGNGTRLTVT.

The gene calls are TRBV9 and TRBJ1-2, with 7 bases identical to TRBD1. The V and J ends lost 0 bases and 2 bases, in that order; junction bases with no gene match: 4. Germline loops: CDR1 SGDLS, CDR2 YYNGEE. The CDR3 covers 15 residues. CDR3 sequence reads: CASSVGGTENYGYTF. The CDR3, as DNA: TGTGCCAGCAGCGTAGGGGGGACAGAGAACTATGGCTACACCTTC.

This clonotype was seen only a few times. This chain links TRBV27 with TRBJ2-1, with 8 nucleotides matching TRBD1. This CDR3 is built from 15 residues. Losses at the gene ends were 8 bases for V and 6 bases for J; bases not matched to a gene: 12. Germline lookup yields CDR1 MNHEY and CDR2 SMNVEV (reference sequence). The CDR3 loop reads CASGQGTGGSNEQFF. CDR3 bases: TGTGCCAGCGGACAAGGGACAGGAGGGTCCAATGAGCAGTTCTTC.

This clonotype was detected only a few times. The CDR3 is CSVDSIYGYTF. The CDR3 DNA reads as TGCAGCGTTGACAGCATCTATGGCTACACCTTC. The rearrangement uses TRBV29-1 and TRBJ1-2, with D unresolved. V was clipped by 3 bases and J by 4 bases, with 6 bases between them. Germline assignment: CDR1 SQVTM and CDR2 ANQGSEA. This CDR3 contains 11 residues.

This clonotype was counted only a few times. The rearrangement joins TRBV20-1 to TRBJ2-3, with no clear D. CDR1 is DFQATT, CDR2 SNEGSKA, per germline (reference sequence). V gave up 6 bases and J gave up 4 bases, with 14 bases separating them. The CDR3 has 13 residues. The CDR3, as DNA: TGCAGTGCCCGAGACCGCGGCGCAGATACGCAGTATTTT. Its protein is CSARDRGADTQYF.

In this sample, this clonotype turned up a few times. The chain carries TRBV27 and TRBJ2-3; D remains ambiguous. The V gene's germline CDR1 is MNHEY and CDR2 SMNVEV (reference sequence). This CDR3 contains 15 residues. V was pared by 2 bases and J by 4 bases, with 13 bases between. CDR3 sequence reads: CASSLESLGADTQYF. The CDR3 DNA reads TGTGCCAGCAGTTTAGAGTCCCTAGGCGCAGATACGCAGTATTTT.

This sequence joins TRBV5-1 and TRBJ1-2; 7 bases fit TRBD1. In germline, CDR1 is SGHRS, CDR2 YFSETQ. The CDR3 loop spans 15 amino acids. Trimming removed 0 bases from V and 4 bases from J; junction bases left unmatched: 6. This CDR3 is CASSLEPGGAYGYTF. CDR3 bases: TGCGCCAGCAGCTTGGAGCCAGGGGGGGCCTATGGCTACACCTTC.

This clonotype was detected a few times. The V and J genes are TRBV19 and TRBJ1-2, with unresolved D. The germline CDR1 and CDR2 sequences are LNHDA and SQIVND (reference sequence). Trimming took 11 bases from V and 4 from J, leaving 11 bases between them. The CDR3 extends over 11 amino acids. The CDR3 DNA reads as TGTGCCGGACGAAACTCCTATGGCTACACCTTC. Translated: CAGRNSYGYTF.

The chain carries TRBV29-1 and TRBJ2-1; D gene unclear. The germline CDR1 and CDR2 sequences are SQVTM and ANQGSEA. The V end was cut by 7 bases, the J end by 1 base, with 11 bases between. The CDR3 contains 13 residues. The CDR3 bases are TGCAGCGAAGGTGGGGTATCCTACAATGAGCAGTTCTTC. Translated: CSEGGVSYNEQFF.

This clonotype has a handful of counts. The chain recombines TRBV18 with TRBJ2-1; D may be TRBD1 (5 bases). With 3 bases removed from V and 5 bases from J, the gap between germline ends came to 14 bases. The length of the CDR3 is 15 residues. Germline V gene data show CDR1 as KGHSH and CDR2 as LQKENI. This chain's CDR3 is CASSPGQSIDNEQFF. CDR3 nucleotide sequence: TGTGCCAGCTCACCGGGGCAGAGTATTGACAATGAGCAGTTCTTC.

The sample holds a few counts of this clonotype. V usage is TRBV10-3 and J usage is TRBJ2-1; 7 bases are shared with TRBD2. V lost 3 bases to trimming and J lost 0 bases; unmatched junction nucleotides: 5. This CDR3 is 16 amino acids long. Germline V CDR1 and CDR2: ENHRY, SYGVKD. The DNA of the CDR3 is TGTGCCATCAGTGAACTAGCGTCGAGCTCCTACAATGAGCAGTTCTTC. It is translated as CAISELASSSYNEQFF.

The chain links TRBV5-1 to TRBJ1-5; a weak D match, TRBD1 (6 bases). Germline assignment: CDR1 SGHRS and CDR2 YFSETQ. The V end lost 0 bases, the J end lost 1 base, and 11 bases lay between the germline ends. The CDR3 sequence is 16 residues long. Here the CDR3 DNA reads TGCGCCAGCAGCTTGGGAGACAGGACAAGCAATCAGCCCCAGCATTTT. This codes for CASSLGDRTSNQPQHF.

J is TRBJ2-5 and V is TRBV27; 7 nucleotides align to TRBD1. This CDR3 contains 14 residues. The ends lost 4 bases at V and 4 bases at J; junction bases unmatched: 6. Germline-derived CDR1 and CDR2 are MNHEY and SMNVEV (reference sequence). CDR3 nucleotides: TGTGCCAGCAGTTACAACAGGGGAGCAGAGACCCAGTACTTC. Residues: CASSYNRGAETQYF.

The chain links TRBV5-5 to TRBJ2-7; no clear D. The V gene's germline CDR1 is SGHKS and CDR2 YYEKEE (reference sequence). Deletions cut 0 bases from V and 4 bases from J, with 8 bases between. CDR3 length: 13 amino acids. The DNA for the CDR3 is TGTGCCAGCAGCTTGGGGGCGCGGTACGAGCAGTACTTC. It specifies CASSLGARYEQYF. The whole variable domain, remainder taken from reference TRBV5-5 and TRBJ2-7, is DAGVTQSPTHLIKTRGQQVTLRCSPISGHKSVSWYQQVLGQGPQFIFQYYEKEERGRGNFPDRFSARQFPNYSSELNVNALLLGDSALYLCASSLGARYEQYFGPGTRLTVT.

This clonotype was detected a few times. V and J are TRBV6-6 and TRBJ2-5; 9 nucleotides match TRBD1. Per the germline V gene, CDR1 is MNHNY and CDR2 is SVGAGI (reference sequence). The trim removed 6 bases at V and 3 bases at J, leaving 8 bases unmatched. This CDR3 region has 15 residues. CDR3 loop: CASSLPDRGEETQYF. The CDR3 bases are TGTGCCAGCAGCCTACCGGACAGGGGCGAAGAGACCCAGTACTTC.

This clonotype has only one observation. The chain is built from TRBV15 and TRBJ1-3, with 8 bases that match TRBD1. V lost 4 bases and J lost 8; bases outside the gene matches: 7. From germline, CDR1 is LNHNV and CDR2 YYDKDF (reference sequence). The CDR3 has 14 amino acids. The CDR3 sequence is CATSTGGEGDTIYF. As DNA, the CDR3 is TGTGCCACCAGCACAGGGGGCGAGGGGGACACCATATATTTT.

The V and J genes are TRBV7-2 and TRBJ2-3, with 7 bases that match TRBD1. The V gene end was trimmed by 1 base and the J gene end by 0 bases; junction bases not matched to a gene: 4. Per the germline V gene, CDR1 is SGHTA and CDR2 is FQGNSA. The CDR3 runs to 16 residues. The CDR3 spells CASSLVGTVSTDTQYF. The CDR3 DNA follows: TGTGCCAGCAGCTTAGTGGGGACAGTGAGCACAGATACGCAGTATTTT.

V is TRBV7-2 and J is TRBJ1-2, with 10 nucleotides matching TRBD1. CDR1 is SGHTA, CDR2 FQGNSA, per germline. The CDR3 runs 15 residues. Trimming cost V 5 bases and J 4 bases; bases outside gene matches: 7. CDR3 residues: CASSPGDRGPYGYTF. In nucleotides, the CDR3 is TGTGCCAGCAGCCCCGGGGACAGGGGCCCCTATGGCTACACCTTC.

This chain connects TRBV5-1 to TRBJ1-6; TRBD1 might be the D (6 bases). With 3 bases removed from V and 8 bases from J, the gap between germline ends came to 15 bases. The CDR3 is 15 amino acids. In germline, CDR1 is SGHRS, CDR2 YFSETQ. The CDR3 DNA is TGCGCCAGCAGCTCCCAACAGGGTTCGGATTCACCCCTCCACTTT. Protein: CASSSQQGSDSPLHF.

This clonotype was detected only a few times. As DNA, the CDR3 is TGTGCCACCGATAGGGACAGGCTTTACGACGAGCAGTACTTC. Residues: CATDRDRLYDEQYF. The V gene is TRBV24-1, the J gene TRBJ2-7, with 8 bases identical to TRBD1. The CDR3 contains 14 residues. Germline lookup yields CDR1 KGHDR and CDR2 SFDVKD. J gave up 5 bases and V 9 bases, and 11 bases lay outside the gene matches.

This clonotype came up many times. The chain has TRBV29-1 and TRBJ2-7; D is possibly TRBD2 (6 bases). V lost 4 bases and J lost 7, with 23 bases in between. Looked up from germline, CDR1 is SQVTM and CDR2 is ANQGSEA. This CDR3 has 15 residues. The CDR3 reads CSVARARGRSGEQYF. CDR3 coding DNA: TGCAGCGTTGCCCGGGCCCGGGGGAGGTCCGGTGAGCAGTACTTC.

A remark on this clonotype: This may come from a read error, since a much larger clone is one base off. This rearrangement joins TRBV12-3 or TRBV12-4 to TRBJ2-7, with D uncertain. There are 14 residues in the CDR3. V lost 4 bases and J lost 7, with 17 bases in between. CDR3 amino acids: CASSYPGSNNEQYF. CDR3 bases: TGTGCCAGCAGTTATCCTGGGTCGAACAATGAGCAGTACTTC.